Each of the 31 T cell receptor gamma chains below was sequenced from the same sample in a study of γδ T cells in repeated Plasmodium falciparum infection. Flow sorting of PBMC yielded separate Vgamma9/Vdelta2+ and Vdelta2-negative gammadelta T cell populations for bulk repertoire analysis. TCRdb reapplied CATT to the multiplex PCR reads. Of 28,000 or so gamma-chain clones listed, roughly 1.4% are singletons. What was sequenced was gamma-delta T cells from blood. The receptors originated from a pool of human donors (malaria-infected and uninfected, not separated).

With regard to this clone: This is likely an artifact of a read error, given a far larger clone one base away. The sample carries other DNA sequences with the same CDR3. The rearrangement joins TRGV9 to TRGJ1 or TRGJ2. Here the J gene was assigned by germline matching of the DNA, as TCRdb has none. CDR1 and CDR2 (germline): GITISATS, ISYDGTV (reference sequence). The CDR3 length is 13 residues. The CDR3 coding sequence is TGTGCCTTGTGGGGTCAGAGTTATTACAAGAAACTCTTT. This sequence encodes CALWGQSYYKKLF.

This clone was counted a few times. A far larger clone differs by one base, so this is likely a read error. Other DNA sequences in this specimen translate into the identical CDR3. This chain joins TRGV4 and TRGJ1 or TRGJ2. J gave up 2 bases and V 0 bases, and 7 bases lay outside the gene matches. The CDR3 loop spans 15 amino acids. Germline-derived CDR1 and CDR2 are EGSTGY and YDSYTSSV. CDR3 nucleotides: TGTGCCACCTGGGATGGGCTGGTTTATTATTATAAGAAACTCTTT. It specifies CATWDGLVYYYKKLF.

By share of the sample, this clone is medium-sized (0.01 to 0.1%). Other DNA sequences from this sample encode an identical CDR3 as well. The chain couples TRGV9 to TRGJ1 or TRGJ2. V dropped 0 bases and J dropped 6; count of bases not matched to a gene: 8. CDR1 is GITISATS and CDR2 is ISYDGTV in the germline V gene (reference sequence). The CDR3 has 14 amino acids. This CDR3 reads CALWEVLLGYKKLF. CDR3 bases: TGTGCCTTGTGGGAGGTGCTCCTTGGTTATAAGAAACTCTTT.

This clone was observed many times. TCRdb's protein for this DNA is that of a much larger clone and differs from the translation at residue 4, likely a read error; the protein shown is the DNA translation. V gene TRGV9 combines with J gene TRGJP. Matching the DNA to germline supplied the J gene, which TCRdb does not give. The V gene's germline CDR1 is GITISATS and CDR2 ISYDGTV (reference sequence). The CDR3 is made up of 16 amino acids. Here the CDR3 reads CALREVAELGKKIKVF. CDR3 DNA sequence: TGTGCCTTGCGGGAGGTCGCTGAGTTGGGCAAAAAAATCAAGGTATTT.

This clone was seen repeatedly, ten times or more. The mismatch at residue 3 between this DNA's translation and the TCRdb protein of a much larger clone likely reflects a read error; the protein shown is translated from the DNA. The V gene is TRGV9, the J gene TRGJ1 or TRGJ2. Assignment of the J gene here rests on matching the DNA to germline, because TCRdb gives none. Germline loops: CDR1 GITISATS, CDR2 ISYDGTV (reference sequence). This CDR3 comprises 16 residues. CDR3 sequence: CASWEVIGGAYYKKLF. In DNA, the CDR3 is TGTGCCTCGTGGGAGGTCATCGGGGGAGCTTATTATAAGAAACTCTTT.

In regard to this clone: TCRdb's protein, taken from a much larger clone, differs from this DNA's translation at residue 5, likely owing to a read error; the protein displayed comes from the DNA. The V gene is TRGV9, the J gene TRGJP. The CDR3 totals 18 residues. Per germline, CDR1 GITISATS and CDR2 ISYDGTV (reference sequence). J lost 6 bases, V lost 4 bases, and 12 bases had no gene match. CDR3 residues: CALWDVHKGELGKKIKVF. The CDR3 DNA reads TGTGCCTTGTGGGATGTGCACAAGGGAGAGTTGGGCAAAAAAATCAAGGTATTT.

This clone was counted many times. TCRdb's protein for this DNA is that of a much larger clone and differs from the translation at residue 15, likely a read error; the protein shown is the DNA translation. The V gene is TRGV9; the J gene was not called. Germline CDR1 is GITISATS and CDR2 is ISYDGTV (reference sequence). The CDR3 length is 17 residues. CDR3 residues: CALWEVREELGKKIEVF. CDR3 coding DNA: TGTGCCTTGTGGGAGGTGCGGGAAGAGTTGGGCAAAAAAATCGAGGTATTT.

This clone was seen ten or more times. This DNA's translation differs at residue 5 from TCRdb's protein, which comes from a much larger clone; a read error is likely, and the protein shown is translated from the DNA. This CDR3 reads CATWNGILPNYYKKLF. CDR3 DNA: TGTGCCACCTGGAACGGAATCCTTCCGAATTATTATAAGAAACTCTTT. The chain combines TRGV2 with TRGJ1 or TRGJ2. The CDR3 runs to 16 residues. Per germline, CDR1 EGSNGY and CDR2 YDSYNSKV.

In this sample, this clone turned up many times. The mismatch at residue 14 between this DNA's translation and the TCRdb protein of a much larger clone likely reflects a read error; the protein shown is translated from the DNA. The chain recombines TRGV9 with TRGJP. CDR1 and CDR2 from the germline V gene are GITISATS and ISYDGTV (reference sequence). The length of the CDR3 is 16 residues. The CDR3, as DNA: TGTGCCTTGTGGGAGGTTTCAGAGTTGGGCAAAAAAATCAGGGTATTT. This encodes CALWEVSELGKKIRVF.

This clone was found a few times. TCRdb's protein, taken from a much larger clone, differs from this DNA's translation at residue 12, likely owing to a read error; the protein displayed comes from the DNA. The CDR3 spells CALWEVQSLWFRIF. CDR3 DNA sequence: TGTGCCTTGTGGGAGGTGCAGAGTCTTTGGTTCAGGATATTT. No J gene was called, and the V gene is TRGV9. The CDR3 has 14 amino acids. CDR1 and CDR2 from the germline V gene are GITISATS and ISYDGTV (reference sequence).

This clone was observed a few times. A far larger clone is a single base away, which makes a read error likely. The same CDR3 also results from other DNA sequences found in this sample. CDR3 protein: CATWDRRIARTLYYKKLF. CDR3 DNA sequence: TGTGCCACCTGGGACAGGCGAATAGCCAGGACCCTTTATTACAAGAAACTCTTT. The chain employs TRGV3 and TRGJ1 or TRGJ2. As TCRdb names no J gene, one was assigned here on the basis of a DNA match to germline. Germline values: CDR1 VTNTFY, CDR2 YDVSTARD (reference sequence). The CDR3 has 18 amino acids.

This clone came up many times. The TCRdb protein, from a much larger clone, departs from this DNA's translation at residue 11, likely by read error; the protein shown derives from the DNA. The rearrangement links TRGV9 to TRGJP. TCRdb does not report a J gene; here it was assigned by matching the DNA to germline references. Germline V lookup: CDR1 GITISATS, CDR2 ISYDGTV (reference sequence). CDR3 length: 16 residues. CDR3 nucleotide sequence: TGTGCCTTGTGGGATCGACGGGAGTTGGGCAGAAAAATCAAGGTATTT. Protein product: CALWDRRELGRKIKVF.

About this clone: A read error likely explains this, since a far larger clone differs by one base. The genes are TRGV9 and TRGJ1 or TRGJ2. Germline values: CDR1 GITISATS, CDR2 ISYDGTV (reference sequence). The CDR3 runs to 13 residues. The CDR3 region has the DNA TGTGCCTTGTGGGAGGCAGGGTATTATAAGAAACTCTTC. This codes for CALWEAGYYKKLF.

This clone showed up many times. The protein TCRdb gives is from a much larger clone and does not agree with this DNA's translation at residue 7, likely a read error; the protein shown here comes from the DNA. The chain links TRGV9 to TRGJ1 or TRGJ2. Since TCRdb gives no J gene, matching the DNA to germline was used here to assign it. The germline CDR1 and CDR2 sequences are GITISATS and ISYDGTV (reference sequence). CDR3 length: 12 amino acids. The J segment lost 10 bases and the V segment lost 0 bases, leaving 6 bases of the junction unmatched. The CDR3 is CALWEVGGKKLF. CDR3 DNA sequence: TGTGCCTTGTGGGAGGTGGGTGGGAAGAAACTCTTT.

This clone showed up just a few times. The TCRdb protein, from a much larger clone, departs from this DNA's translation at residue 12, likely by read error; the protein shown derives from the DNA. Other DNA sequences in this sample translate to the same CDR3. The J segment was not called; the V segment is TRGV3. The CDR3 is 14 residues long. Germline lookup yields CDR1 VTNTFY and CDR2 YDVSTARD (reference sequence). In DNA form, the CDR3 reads TGTGCCACCTGGGACAGTCCGGGGGGTTATAAGAACCTCTTT. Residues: CATWDSPGGYKNLF.

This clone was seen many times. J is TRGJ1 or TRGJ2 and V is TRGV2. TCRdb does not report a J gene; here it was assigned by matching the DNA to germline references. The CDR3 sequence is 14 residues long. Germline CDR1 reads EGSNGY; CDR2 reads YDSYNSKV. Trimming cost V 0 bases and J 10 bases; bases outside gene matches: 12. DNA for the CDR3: TGTGCCACCTGGGACGGGCCGACCCCCCTCAAGAAACTCTTT. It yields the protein CATWDGPTPLKKLF.

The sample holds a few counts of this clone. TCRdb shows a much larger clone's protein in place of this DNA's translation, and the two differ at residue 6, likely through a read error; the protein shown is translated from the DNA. For the CDR3, the DNA is TGTGCCACCTGGGACGAGCGCAGGAAACTCTTT. Its translation is CATWDERRKLF. The chain recombines TRGV2 with TRGJ1 or TRGJ2. TCRdb leaves out the J gene; it was filled in here by matching the DNA to germline. V lost 2 bases, J lost 12 bases, and 7 bases stayed unmatched. The CDR3 covers 11 residues. The germline V gene encodes CDR1 EGSNGY and CDR2 YDSYNSKV.

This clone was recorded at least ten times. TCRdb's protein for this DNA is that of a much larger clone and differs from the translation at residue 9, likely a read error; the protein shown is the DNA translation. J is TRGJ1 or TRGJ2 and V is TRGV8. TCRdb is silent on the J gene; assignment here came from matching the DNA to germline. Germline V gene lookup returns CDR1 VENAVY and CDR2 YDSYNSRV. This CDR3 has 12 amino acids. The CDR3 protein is CATWDPYYEKLF. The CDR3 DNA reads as TGTGCCACCTGGGACCCCTATTATGAGAAACTCTTT.

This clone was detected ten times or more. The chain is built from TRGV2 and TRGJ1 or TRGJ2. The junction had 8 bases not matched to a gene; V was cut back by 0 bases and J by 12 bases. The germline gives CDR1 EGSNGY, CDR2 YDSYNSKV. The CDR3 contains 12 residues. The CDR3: CATWDGPVVKLF. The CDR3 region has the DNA TGTGCCACCTGGGACGGGCCGGTCGTGAAACTCTTT.

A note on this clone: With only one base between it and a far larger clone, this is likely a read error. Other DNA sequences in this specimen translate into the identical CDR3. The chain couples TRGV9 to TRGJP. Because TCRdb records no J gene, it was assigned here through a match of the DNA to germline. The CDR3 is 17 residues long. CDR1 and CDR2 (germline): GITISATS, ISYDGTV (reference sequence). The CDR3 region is CALWEAPSELGKKIKVF. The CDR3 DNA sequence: TGTGCCTTATGGGAGGCCCCCTCTGAGTTGGGCAAAAAAATCAAGGTATTT.

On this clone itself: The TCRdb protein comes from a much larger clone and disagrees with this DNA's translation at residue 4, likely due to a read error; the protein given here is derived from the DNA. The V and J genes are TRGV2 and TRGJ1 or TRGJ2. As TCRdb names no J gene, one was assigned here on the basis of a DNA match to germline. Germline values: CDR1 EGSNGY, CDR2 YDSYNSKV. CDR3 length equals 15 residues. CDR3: CATRDDPLNYYKKLF. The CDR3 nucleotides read TGTGCCACCCGGGACGACCCTTTAAATTATTATAAGAAACTCTTT.

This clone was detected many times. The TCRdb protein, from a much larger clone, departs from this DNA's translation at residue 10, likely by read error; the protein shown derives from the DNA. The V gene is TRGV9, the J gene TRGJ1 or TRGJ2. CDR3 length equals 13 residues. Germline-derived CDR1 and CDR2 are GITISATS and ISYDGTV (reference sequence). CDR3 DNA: TGTGCCTTGTGGGAGGCTCGTTATTATATGAAACTCTTT. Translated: CALWEARYYMKLF.

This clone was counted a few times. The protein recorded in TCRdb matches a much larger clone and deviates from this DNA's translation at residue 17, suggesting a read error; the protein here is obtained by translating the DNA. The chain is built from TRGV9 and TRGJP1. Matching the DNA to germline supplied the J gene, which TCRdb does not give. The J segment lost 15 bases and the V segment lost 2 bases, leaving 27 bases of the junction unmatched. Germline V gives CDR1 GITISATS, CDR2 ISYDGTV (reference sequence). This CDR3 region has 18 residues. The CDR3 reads CALWEDNKGELGKKIKIF. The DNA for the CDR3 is TGTGCCTTGTGGGAGGACAATAAGGGGGAGTTGGGCAAAAAAATCAAGATATTT.

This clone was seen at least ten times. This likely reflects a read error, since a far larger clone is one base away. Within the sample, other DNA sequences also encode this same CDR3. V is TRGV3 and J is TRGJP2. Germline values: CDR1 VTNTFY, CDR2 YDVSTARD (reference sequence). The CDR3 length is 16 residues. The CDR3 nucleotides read TGTGCCACCTGGGACAGGGGGTATAGTAGTGATTGGATCAAGACGTTC. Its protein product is CATWDRGYSSDWIKTF.

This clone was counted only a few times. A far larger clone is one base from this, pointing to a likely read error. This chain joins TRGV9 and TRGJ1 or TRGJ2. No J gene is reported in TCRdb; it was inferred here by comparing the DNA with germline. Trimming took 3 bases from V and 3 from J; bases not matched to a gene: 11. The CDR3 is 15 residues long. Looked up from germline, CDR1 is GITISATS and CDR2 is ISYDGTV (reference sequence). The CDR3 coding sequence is TGTGCCTTGTGGGAGTCACCACAGCCTTATTATAAGAAACTCTTT. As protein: CALWESPQPYYKKLF.

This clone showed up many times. The CDR3 protein is CATWDSGDWIKTF. CDR3 nucleotides: TGTGCCACCTGGGATAGCGGGGATTGGATCAAGACGTTT. The J gene is TRGJP2, the V gene TRGV8. Germline trimming cut 1 base from V and 8 bases from J; bases unmatched to any gene: 4. CDR3 length: 13 amino acids. Germline CDR1 VENAVY, CDR2 YDSYNSRV.

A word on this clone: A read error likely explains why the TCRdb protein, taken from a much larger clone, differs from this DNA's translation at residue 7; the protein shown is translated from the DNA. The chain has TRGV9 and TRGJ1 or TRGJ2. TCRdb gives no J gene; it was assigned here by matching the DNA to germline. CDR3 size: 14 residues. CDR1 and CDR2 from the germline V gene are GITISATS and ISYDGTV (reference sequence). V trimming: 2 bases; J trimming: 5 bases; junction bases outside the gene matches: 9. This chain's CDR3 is CALWEAWKNYKKLF. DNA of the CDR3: TGTGCCTTGTGGGAGGCGTGGAAGAATTATAAGAAACTCTTT.

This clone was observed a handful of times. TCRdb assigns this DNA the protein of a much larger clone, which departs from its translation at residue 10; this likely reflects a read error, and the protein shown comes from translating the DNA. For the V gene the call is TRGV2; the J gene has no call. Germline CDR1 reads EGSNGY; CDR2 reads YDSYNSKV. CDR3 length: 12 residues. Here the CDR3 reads CATWDVDYKELF. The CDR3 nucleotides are TGTGCCACCTGGGACGTTGACTATAAGGAACTCTTT.

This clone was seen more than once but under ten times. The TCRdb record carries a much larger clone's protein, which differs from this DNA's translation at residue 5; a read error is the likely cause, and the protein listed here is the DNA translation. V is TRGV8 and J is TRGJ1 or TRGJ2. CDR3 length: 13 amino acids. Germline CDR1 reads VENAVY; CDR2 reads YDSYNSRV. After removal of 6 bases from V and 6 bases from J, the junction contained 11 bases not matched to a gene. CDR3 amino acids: CATWNTPSYKKLF. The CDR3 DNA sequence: TGTGCCACCTGGAATACCCCTAGTTATAAGAAACTCTTT.

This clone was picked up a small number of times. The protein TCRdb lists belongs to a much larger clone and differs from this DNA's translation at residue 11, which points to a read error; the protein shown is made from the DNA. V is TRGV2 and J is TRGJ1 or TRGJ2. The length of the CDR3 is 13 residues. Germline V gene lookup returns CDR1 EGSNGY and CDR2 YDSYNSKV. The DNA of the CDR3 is TGTGCCACCTGGGACGGGCCGAATTATAAGGAACTCTTT. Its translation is CATWDGPNYKELF.

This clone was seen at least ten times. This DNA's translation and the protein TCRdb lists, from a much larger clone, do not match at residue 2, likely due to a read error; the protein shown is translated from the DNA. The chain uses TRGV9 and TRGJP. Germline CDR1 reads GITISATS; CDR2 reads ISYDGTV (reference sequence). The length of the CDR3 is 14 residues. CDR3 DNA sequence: TGTACCTTGTGGGAGGTGGCGGGCAAAAAAATCAAGGTATTT. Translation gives CTLWEVAGKKIKVF.